Listed below are T cell receptor beta chains from one sample, sequenced in a study of T-cell reconstitution after alpha-beta-depleted transplantation in children. TCRdb re-called the PCR reads through MiXCR, storing one row per CDR3 protein. The data hold fewer than 350,000 distinct CDR3 sequences, with over 9.5% observed a single time. This specimen consisted of PBMCs, obtained before TCRalphabeta/CD19-depleted stem cell transplant. Every receptor here comes from a boy under two years old with acute myeloid leukemia, due to receive a stem cell transplant. The CDR3 runs from the conserved cysteine through the conserved F or W. D genes are given only for firm matches. Part of the rows lack a size; the others show once, few, many or a class for expanded clones.

v_call,clone_size,j_call,d_call,cdr3_aa,cdr3_nt
TRBV12-3/TRBV12-4,many,TRBJ2-7,TRBD2,CASSQWGGVTHEQYF,TGTGCCAGCAGTCAGTGGGGGGGAGTAACGCACGAGCAGTACTTC
TRBV7-9,many,TRBJ1-4,.,CASSFAASNEKLFF,TGTGCCAGCAGCTTCGCCGCCAGTAATGAAAAACTGTTTTTT
TRBV29-1,many,TRBJ1-2,TRBD1,CSVAWDRGREGYTF,TGCAGCGTTGCCTGGGACAGGGGGCGGGAAGGCTACACCTTC
TRBV5-1,many,TRBJ2-5,.,CASSSDRDLTRTQYF,TGCGCCAGCAGCTCAGACAGGGACTTAACTCGGACCCAGTACTTC
TRBV25-1,many,TRBJ1-2,.,CASSADRSAHGYTF,TGTGCCAGCAGTGCGGACAGATCCGCCCATGGCTACACCTTC
TRBV29-1,many,TRBJ1-4,.,CSVESRDEKLFF,TGCAGCGTTGAAAGTAGGGATGAAAAACTGTTTTTT
TRBV4-3,many,TRBJ2-3,TRBD2,CASSPGLATTDTQYF,TGCGCCAGCAGTCCAGGACTAGCGACCACAGATACGCAGTATTTT
TRBV29-1,many,TRBJ2-6,.,CSVLRRISGANVLTF,TGCAGCGTTCTTAGACGGATCTCTGGGGCCAACGTCCTGACTTTC
TRBV6-5,many,TRBJ2-3,.,CASRRDFAQVAQDTQYF,TGTGCCAGCAGGAGGGATTTTGCGCAGGTGGCACAGGATACGCAGTATTTT
TRBV19,.,TRBJ2-1,TRBD2,CASSIISGRDNEQFF,TGTGCCAGTAGTATTATAAGCGGGAGGGACAATGAGCAGTTCTTC
TRBV5-1,many,TRBJ2-2,TRBD2,CASSSRLAGNTGELFF,TGCGCCAGCAGCTCACGACTAGCGGGGAACACCGGGGAGCTGTTTTTT
TRBV7-6,many,TRBJ2-5,TRBD1,CASTRTGLETQYF,TGTGCCAGCACGCGGACAGGTCTCGAGACCCAGTACTTC
TRBV28,many,TRBJ2-4,TRBD1,CASSLPGTAPTRSIQYF,TGTGCCAGCAGTTTACCCGGGACAGCCCCAACGCGAAGCATTCAGTACTTC
TRBV3-1,many,TRBJ2-7,.,CASSQDLSTYEQYF,TGTGCCAGCAGCCAAGATCTGTCAACCTACGAGCAGTACTTC
TRBV20-1,many,TRBJ2-3,.,CSAPNGHTQYF,TGCAGTGCCCCAAACGGCCATACGCAGTATTTT
TRBV11-2,.,TRBJ2-7,.,CASSLKASPYEQYF,TGTGCCAGCAGCTTAAAGGCCAGCCCCTACGAGCAGTACTTC
TRBV3-1,many,TRBJ2-3,.,CASSQDVGGSTDTQYF,TGTGCCAGCAGCCAAGATGTCGGCGGGAGCACAGATACGCAGTATTTT
TRBV2,many,TRBJ2-2,TRBD2,CASSEAWLAGPGELFF,TGTGCCAGCAGTGAAGCTTGGCTAGCGGGACCCGGGGAGCTGTTTTTT
TRBV5-1,few,TRBJ2-7,TRBD2,CASGTSGRAGFPYEQYF,TGCGCCAGCGGCACTAGCGGGAGGGCCGGATTTCCCTACGAGCAGTACTTC
TRBV12-3/TRBV12-4,few,TRBJ2-7,TRBD2,CASSLFGGGVNEQYF,TGTGCCAGCAGTTTATTTGGGGGGGGGGTCAACGAGCAGTACTTC
TRBV12-3/TRBV12-4,many,TRBJ1-4,TRBD1,CASSPNRGQSEKLFF,TGTGCCAGCAGTCCAAACAGGGGGCAAAGTGAAAAACTGTTTTTT
TRBV6-5,many,TRBJ2-2,.,CASSYSRNTGELFF,TGTGCCAGCAGTTACTCGCGGAACACCGGGGAGCTGTTTTTT
TRBV10-3,many,TRBJ2-3,.,CAISGTSTDTQYF,TGTGCCATCAGTGGGACTAGCACAGATACGCAGTATTTT
TRBV20-1,few,TRBJ1-4,.,CSARRDNEKLFF,TGCAGTGCTAGAAGGGACAATGAAAAACTGTTTTTT
TRBV29-1,.,TRBJ1-2,.,CSVRDHYGYTF,TGCAGCGTTAGGGATCACTATGGCTACACCTTC
TRBV4-3,.,TRBJ2-7,TRBD1,CASSHETGTGSYEQYF,TGCGCCAGCAGCCATGAGACCGGGACAGGGTCCTACGAGCAGTACTTC
TRBV20-1,many,TRBJ2-1,TRBD2,CSARVSGREGHNEQFF,TGCAGTGCTAGAGTTTCCGGGCGGGAGGGCCACAATGAGCAGTTCTTC
TRBV28,many,TRBJ2-1,.,CASSLLGDFPGYEQFF,TGTGCCAGCAGTTTATTGGGGGACTTTCCGGGCTATGAGCAGTTCTTC
TRBV11-2,many,TRBJ2-2,.,CASSASKGQPSNTGELFF,TGTGCCAGCAGCGCATCCAAGGGACAACCTTCGAACACCGGGGAGCTGTTTTTT
TRBV12-3/TRBV12-4,many,TRBJ2-7,.,CASMAGVSYEQYF,TGTGCCAGCATGGCAGGCGTGAGCTACGAGCAGTACTTC
TRBV7-2,once,TRBJ2-7,TRBD1,CASSLRVGTGGYDQYF,TGTGCCAGCAGCTTAAGGGTCGGGACAGGGGGATACGACCAGTACTTC
TRBV12-3/TRBV12-4,many,TRBJ1-2,TRBD1,CASTFAQGGLRSYGYTF,TGTGCCAGCACCTTCGCCCAGGGGGGTTTAAGGAGCTATGGCTACACCTTC
TRBV5-1,few,TRBJ1-1,.,CASSALRGGSTEAFF,TGCGCCAGCAGCGCCCTCAGGGGAGGTTCCACTGAAGCTTTCTTT
TRBV2,many,TRBJ2-1,TRBD1,CASSEQGDNEQFF,TGTGCCAGCAGTGAACAGGGGGACAATGAGCAGTTCTTC
TRBV9,.,TRBJ2-7,.,CACSQDLAGRGEQYF,TGTGCCTGCTCCCAAGATCTCGCCGGCCGTGGGGAGCAGTACTTC
TRBV5-1,many,TRBJ2-3,.,CASSPSTASTDTQYF,TGCGCCAGCAGCCCATCGACAGCCAGCACAGATACGCAGTATTTT
TRBV2,many,TRBJ2-6,TRBD2,CASSEWGGGSANVLTF,TGTGCCAGCAGTGAATGGGGGGGGGGATCGGCCAACGTCCTGACTTTC
TRBV6-1,.,TRBJ2-1,.,CASSVIPYNERFF,TGTGCCAGCAGCGTAATTCCCTACAATGAGCGGTTCTTC
TRBV7-2,.,TRBJ2-1,TRBD2,CASSPRTSFDEQFF,TGTGCCAGCAGCCCAAGGACTAGTTTTGATGAGCAGTTCTTC
TRBV7-2,few,TRBJ2-7,.,CASSFGTAISYEQYF,TGTGCCAGCAGCTTTGGGACCGCTATATCCTACGAGCAGTACTTC
TRBV4-3,many,TRBJ2-7,TRBD1,CASSEGQTYEQYF,TGCGCCAGCAGCGAGGGACAGACGTACGAGCAGTACTTC
TRBV10-3,many,TRBJ1-2,.,CAISESGINYGYTF,TGTGCCATCAGTGAATCCGGAATCAACTATGGCTACACCTTC
TRBV20-1,.,TRBJ2-7,.,CSARVELREGRNYEQYF,TGCAGTGCTAGAGTCGAGTTGCGGGAAGGTAGGAACTACGAGCAGTACTTC
TRBV5-1,many,TRBJ2-7,TRBD2,CASSLDASGDSSYEQYF,TGCGCCAGCAGCTTGGATGCTAGCGGGGATTCCTCCTACGAGCAGTACTTC
TRBV5-4,many,TRBJ2-3,.,CASSRTGRVTHTDTQYF,TGTGCCAGCAGCCGGACAGGGAGGGTCACACACACAGATACGCAGTATTTT
TRBV7-3,many,TRBJ2-4,.,CASSLTTGSNIQYF,TGTGCCAGCAGCTTAACGACAGGTTCAAACATTCAGTACTTC
TRBV28,many,TRBJ2-6,TRBD2,CASRPLFPGRDGANVLTF,TGTGCCAGCAGACCCCTCTTCCCGGGGAGGGATGGGGCCAACGTCCTGACTTTC
TRBV29-1,many,TRBJ2-7,.,CSVKGGQGAYEQYF,TGCAGCGTCAAGGGGGGTCAGGGTGCCTACGAGCAGTACTTC
TRBV11-2,.,TRBJ2-5,.,CASSPTRGGVQETQYF,TGTGCCAGCAGCCCTACCCGCGGAGGGGTCCAAGAGACCCAGTACTTC
TRBV20-1,many,TRBJ1-2,.,CSARHYGYTF,TGCAGTGCTAGACACTATGGCTACACCTTC
TRBV29-1,many,TRBJ1-2,.,CSVLGLLSDYGYTF,TGCAGCGTTCTAGGACTCCTCTCGGACTATGGCTACACCTTC
TRBV6-6,many,TRBJ2-7,.,CASSPQDSYEQYF,TGTGCCAGCAGTCCGCAGGATAGCTACGAGCAGTACTTC
TRBV3-1,many,TRBJ2-1,TRBD2,CASSQGASRGFREQFF,TGTGCCAGCAGCCAAGGGGCCTCGCGGGGGTTTAGGGAGCAGTTCTTC
TRBV10-3,many,TRBJ2-1,TRBD1,CAISEPGGHNEQFF,TGTGCCATCAGTGAGCCAGGGGGCCACAATGAGCAGTTCTTC
TRBV10-3,.,TRBJ2-5,.,CAISNVRETQYF,TGTGCCATCAGCAACGTAAGGGAGACCCAGTACTTC
TRBV14,few,TRBJ2-2,TRBD2,CASSQGTTSGPTGELFF,TGTGCCAGCAGCCAAGGGACGACTAGCGGACCAACCGGGGAGCTGTTTTTT
TRBV12-5,many,TRBJ2-1,.,CASVGVFLKGNEQFF,TGTGCTAGTGTGGGGGTTTTTCTCAAAGGGAATGAGCAGTTCTTC
TRBV10-3,many,TRBJ2-3,.,CAISESVFPDTQYF,TGTGCCATCAGTGAGTCGGTCTTCCCAGATACGCAGTATTTT
TRBV10-3,many,TRBJ2-7,.,CAISESGSGHAYEQYF,TGTGCCATCAGTGAGTCGGGGAGCGGCCATGCCTACGAGCAGTACTTC